This T cell receptor beta chain was sequenced in a study of blood T cell repertoires in COVID-19. Researchers sorted participants into cohorts using their self-reported clinical history. Assay: immunoSEQ multiplex PCR; the TCRdb copy retains only in-frame clones and omits some. The profile covers under 400,000 clones, with 80% to 90% appearing a single time and around 2% taken by the ten largest. This clonotype was obtained from a middle-aged man in a cohort exposed to, infected with or recovered from COVID-19 (not recorded which). The specimen was PBMCs or T cells enriched from blood (not recorded which).

CDR3 sequence reads: CASSIGASQPQHF. The CDR3 nucleotides read TGTGCCAGTAGTATAGGCGCTTCTCAGCCCCAGCATTTT. The chain combines TRBV19 with TRBJ1-5; the D is unclear. V lost 1 base, J lost 6 bases, and 7 bases lay in between. CDR1 and CDR2 (germline): LNHDA, SQIVND (reference sequence). There are 13 residues in the CDR3.